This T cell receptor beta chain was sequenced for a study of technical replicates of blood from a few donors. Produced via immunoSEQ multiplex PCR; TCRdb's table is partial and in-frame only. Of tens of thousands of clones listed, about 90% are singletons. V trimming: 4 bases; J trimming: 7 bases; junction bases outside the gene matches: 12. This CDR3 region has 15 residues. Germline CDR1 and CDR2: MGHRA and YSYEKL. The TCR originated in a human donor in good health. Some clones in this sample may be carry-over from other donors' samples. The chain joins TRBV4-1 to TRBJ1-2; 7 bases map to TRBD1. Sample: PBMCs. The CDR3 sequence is CASSLDPGGSGGYTF. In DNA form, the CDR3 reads TGCGCCAGCAGCCTAGACCCAGGGGGTTCGGGTGGCTACACCTTC.